This T cell receptor (beta chain) was identified in a study of blood T cell repertoires in COVID-19. Turning to the study itself: Researchers got acute and convalescent COVID-19 samples from the United States, Italy and Spain. T cells, B-cell-depleted T cells, or PBMCs supplied cDNA or gDNA.

Authors' processing steps: Estimation of nucleated cell counts relied on the amplification of reference gene primers. Some clones are missing from TCRdb's copy, which holds only in-frame ones; the method was immunoSEQ multiplex PCR. V, J and clone size were drawn from that table, and D and trimming were deduced from the DNA. The sample has approximately 270,000 clones, about nine tenths seen once. Sequenced input: peripheral blood. The receptor was derived from a man aged 45-65 years with acute or convalescent COVID-19.

CDR3 loop: CASSIGGGRATEAFF. As DNA, the CDR3 is TGTGCCAGTAGTATAGGGGGGGGTAGGGCCACTGAAGCTTTCTTT. V gene TRBV19 combines with J gene TRBJ1-1; D possibly corresponds to TRBD1 (5 bases). Germline V CDR1 and CDR2: LNHDA, SQIVND (reference sequence). The CDR3 has 15 residues. V was clipped by 1 base and J by 4 bases, with 13 bases between them.